This T cell receptor (beta chain) appears in the sequencing data of a study of shared clonotypes between healthy human individuals. Whole-study results and caveats: Clonotype sharing among donors likely depends on sequencing depth.

Trimming left V 6 bases short and J 4 bases short, with 22 bases between. The CDR3 length is 16 residues. CDR1 is MNHEY, CDR2 SMNVEV, per germline (reference sequence). As defined, naive CD8 cells were CD45RO-negative and positively selected for CCR7, with terminally differentiated effector memory CD45RA+ cells excluded. Comment on this clone: Its antigen is currently unknown.

When replicate PCRs were run on sorted subsets, they used around 200 ng DNA, 30,000 to 35,000 T cell genomes. Only in-frame clones appear in the TCRdb table, and some are missing; sequencing was by immunoSEQ multiplex PCR. This sample has more than 2 million clones, with 93% found just once. Sequences were obtained from naive CD8+ T cells from PBMCs. This receptor was obtained from a man aged 18 to 30 in good health. Some clones in this sample may be carry-over from other donors' samples. The rearrangement links TRBV27 to TRBJ2-7; D is possibly TRBD1 or TRBD2 (6 bases each). CDR3 in amino acids: CASRGGYETGLYEQYF. The CDR3 nucleotides are TGTGCCAGCAGGGGGGGTTATGAGACAGGTTTATACGAGCAGTACTTC.